Listed below are T cell receptor beta chains from one sample, sequenced in a study of CD49a tissue-resident CD8 T cells in human skin. Assay: immunoSEQ multiplex PCR; the TCRdb copy retains only in-frame clones and omits some. Among around 250 clones listed, 89% were seen once. The material sequenced was CD103+ CD49a- CD8+ T cells sorted from skin epidermis. The receptors originated from a human donor in good health. The CDR3 runs from the conserved cysteine through the conserved F or W. The order of the fields is clone size, J gene, V gene, D gene, CDR3 DNA, CDR3 protein. The D gene is left open where the match is weak. Only part of the rows carry a size: once, few, many, or a class if the clone is expanded.

>-|TRBJ2-1|TRBV15|-
TGTGCCACCAGCAGCCCCCCCCGGGATGAGCAGTTCTTC
CATSSPPRDEQFF
>-|TRBJ2-1|TRBV6-4|TRBD2
TGTGCCAGCAGTGTAGCGGGAGGGGGGTACAATGAGCAGTTCTTC
CASSVAGGGYNEQFF
>-|TRBJ2-3|TRBV6-1|TRBD2
TGTGCCAGCAGTGATGGGAAGCGGGGGAGCACAGATACGCAGTATTTT
CASSDGKRGSTDTQYF
>-|TRBJ2-7|TRBV6-1|-
TGTGCCAGCAGTGAAGCGGGAGGTGGAGCCTACGAGCAGTACTTC
CASSEAGGGAYEQYF
>-|TRBJ2-7|TRBV9|TRBD1
TGTGCCAGCAGCCTTTATTGGACAGGGAACGAGCAGTACTTC
CASSLYWTGNEQYF
>-|TRBJ2-3|TRBV6-1|TRBD2
TGTGCCAGCAGTGAAGCTAGCGGGAGCCCAGATACGCAGTATTTT
CASSEASGSPDTQYF
>-|TRBJ2-1|TRBV6-4|-
TGTGCCAGCAGTGACTCCGCTAGCCCGGGTGAGCAGTTCTTC
CASSDSASPGEQFF
>-|TRBJ2-1|TRBV6-5|TRBD2
TGTGCCATCGGACTAGCGGGAGACAATGAGCAGTTCTTC
CAIGLAGDNEQFF
>-|TRBJ2-1|TRBV27|TRBD2
TGTGCCAGCAGTTTGGCAGCGGGAGCTGGGAATGAGCAGTTCTTC
CASSLAAGAGNEQFF
>-|TRBJ2-7|TRBV6-1|-
TGTGCCAGCAGTGCCAATTTCGAAGGAGGCGAGCAGTACTTC
CASSANFEGGEQYF
>once|TRBJ1-4|TRBV7-9|-
TGTGCCAGCAGCTTCCGACAGTCAACTAATGAAAAACTGTTTTTT
CASSFRQSTNEKLFF
>-|TRBJ1-1|TRBV9|-
TGTGCCAGCAGCGTAGACAGCGCGGGCACTGAAGCTTTCTTT
CASSVDSAGTEAFF
>-|TRBJ2-2|TRBV6-1|TRBD1
TGTGCCGGCGGGACAGGGATGGACACCGGGGAGCTGTTTTTT
CAGGTGMDTGELFF
>-|TRBJ2-7|TRBV25-1|-
TGTGCCAGCAGTGAAACTAACGAGCAGTACTTC
CASSETNEQYF
>-|TRBJ2-1|TRBV6-1|TRBD2
TGTGCCAGCCAACTGGCGGGAGGTTCTGGCGATGAGCAGTTCTTC
CASQLAGGSGDEQFF